This record concerns one TCR beta chain sequence. What it recognizes is unknown. The ends were cut back, 8 bases at V and 3 bases at J, with 16 bases in the middle. The CDR3 has 14 amino acids. From germline, CDR1 is LNHDA and CDR2 SQIVND (reference sequence). This entry belongs to a study of T cell repertoires in cytomegalovirus infection. Across the study: Evidence of both CMV infection and a matching HLA type came from public TCR beta signatures.

TCRdb redid the calling of the reads with MiXCR, one entry per CDR3 protein. Among about 85,000 distinct CDR3 sequences listed, 40% to 50% were seen once. Findings and limits, study-wide: In two of eight donors, the top clonotype was HLA-C-restricted CMV-specific. Cumulated frequencies of public TCR beta families served to identify carriers of CMV plus the relevant HLA.

The source was CD8+ T cells from cultured PBMCs, collected from culture after CMV antigen stimulation. The TCR was taken from a human donor in good health (CMV status not recorded). Some clones in this sample may be carry-over from other donors' samples. J is TRBJ1-1 and V is TRBV19; a possible D gene is TRBD1 (5 bases). As DNA, the CDR3 is TGTGCCAGTCACAATGCATGGGGGGACACTGAAGCTTTCTTT. Protein sequence: CASHNAWGDTEAFF.